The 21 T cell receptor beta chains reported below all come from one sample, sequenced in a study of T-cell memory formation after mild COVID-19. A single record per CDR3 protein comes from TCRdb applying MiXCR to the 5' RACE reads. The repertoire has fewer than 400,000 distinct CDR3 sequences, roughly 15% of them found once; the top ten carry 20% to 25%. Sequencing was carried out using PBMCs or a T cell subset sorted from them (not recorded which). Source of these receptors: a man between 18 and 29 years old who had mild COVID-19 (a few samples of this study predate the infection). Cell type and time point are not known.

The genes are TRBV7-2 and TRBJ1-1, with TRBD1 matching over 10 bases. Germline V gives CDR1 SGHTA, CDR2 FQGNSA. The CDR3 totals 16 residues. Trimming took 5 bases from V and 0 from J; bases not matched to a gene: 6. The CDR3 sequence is CASSPRDRGLNTEAFF. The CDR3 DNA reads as TGTGCCAGCAGCCCCCGGGACAGGGGTTTGAACACTGAAGCTTTCTTT.

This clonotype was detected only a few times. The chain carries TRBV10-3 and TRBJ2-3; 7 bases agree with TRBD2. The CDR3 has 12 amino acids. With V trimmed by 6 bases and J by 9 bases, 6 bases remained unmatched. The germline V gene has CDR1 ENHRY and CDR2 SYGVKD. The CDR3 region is CAIRGGRETQYF. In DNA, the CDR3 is TGTGCCATCAGGGGGGGGAGGGAGACGCAGTATTTT.

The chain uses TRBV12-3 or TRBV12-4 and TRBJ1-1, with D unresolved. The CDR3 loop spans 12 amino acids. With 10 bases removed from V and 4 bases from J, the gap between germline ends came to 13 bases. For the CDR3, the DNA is TGTGCCACCCACCGAGGGAGCACTGAAGCTTTCTTT. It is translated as CATHRGSTEAFF.

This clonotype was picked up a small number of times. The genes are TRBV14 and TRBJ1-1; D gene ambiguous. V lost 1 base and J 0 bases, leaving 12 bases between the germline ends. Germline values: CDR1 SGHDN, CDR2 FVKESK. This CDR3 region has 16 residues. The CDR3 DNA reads TGTGCCAGCAGCCAAGTAATCCACAGCCTGAACACTGAAGCTTTCTTT. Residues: CASSQVIHSLNTEAFF. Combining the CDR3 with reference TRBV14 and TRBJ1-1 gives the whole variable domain EAGVTQFPSHSVIEKGQTVTLRCDPISGHDNLYWYRRVMGKEIKFLLHFVKESKQDESGMPNNRFLAERTGGTYSTLKVQPAELEDSGVYFCASSQVIHSLNTEAFFGQGTRLTVV.

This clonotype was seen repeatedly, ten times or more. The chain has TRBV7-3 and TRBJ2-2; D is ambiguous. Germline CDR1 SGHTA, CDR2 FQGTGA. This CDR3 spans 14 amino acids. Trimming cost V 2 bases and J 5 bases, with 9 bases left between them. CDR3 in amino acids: CASSLVGRTGELFF. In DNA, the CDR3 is TGTGCCAGCAGCTTAGTAGGGCGAACCGGGGAGCTGTTTTTT.

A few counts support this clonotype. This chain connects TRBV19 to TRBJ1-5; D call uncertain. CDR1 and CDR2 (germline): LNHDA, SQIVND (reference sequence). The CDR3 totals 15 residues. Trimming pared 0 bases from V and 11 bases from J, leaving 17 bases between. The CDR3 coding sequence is TGTGCCAGTAGTATAGACCGCCGTACCTCCTCGGCCCAGCATTTT. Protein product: CASSIDRRTSSAQHF. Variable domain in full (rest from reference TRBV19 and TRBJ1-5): DGGITQSPKYLFRKEGQNVTLSCEQNLNHDAMYWYRQDPGQGLRLIYYSQIVNDFQKGDIAEGYSVSREKKESFPLTVTSAQKNPTAFYLCASSIDRRTSSAQHFGDGTRLSIL.

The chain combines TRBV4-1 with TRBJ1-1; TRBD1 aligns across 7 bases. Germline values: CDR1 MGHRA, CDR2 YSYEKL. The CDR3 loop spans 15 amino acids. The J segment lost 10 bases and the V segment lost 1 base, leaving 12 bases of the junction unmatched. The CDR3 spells CASSQVRGWRLVAFF. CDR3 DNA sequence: TGCGCCAGCAGCCAAGTCAGGGGGTGGCGGCTGGTAGCTTTCTTT.

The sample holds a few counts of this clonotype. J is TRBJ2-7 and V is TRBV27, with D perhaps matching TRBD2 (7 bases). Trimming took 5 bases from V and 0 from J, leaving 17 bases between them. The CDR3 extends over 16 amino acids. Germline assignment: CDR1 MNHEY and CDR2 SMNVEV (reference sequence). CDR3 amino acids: CASSQPGGPGSYEQYV. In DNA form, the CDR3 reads TGTGCCAGCAGTCAACCCGGGGGGCCGGGCTCCTACGAGCAGTACGTC.

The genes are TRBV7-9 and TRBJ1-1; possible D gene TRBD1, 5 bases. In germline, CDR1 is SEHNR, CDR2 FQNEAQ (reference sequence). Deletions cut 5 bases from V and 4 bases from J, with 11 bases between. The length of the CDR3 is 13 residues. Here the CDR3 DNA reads TGTGCCAGCAGCAAGACGACAGTCACTGAAGCTTTCTTT. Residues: CASSKTTVTEAFF.

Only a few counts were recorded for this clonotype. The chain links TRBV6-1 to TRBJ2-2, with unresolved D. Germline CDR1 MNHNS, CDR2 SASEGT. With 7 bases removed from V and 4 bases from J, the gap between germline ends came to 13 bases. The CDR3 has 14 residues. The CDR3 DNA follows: TGTGCCAGCACCCCTATTTCGGGCACCGGGGAGCTGTTTTTT. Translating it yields CASTPISGTGELFF.

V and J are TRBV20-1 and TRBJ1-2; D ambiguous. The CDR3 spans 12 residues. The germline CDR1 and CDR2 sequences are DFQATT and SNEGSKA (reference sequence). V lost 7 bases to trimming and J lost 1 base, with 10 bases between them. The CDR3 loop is CSGAGLNYGYTF. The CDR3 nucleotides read TGCAGTGGGGCAGGCCTTAACTATGGCTACACCTTC.

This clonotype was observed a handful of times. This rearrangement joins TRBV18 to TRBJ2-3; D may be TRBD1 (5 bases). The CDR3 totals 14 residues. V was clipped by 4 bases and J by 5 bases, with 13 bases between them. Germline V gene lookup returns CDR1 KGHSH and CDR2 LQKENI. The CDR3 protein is CASSLPGFEDTQYF. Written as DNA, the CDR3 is TGTGCCAGCTCACTCCCAGGGTTTGAAGATACGCAGTATTTT.

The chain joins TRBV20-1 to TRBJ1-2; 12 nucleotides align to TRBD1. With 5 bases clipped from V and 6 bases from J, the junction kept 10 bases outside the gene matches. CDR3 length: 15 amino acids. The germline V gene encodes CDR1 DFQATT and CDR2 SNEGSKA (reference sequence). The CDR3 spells CSAFYGTGGGNGYTF. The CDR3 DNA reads TGCAGTGCTTTTTACGGGACAGGGGGCGGGAATGGCTACACCTTC.

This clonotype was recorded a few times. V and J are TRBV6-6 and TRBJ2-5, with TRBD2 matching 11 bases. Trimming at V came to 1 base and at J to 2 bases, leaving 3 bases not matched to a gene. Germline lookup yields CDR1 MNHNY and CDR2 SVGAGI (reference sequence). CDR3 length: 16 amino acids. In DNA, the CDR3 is TGTGCCAGCAGTTACTGGACTAGCGGGCCGCAAGAGACCCAGTACTTC. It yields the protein CASSYWTSGPQETQYF.

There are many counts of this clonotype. CDR3 nucleotides: TGTGCCAGCAGTCCTCAGGGGGCGAGAAATGAAAAACTGTTTTTT. Its translation: CASSPQGARNEKLFF. The V and J genes are TRBV7-9 and TRBJ1-4; TRBD1 agrees at 8 bases. With V trimmed by 6 bases and J by 5 bases, 8 bases remained unmatched. In germline, CDR1 is SEHNR, CDR2 FQNEAQ (reference sequence). CDR3 size: 15 residues.

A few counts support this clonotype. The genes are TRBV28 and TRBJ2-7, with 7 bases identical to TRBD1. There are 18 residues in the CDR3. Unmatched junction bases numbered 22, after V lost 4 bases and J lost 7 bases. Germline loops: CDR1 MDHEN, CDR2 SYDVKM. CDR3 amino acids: CASSSPRDSLKLPEEQYV. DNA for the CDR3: TGTGCCAGCAGTTCACCGAGGGACAGCTTGAAACTTCCAGAGGAGCAGTACGTC.

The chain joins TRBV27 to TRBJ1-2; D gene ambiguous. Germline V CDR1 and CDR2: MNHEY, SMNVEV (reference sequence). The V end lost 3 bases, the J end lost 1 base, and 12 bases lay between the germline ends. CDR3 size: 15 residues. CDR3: CASSLIFNSNYGYTF. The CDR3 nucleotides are TGTGCCAGCAGTTTGATTTTCAACAGTAACTATGGCTACACCTTC.

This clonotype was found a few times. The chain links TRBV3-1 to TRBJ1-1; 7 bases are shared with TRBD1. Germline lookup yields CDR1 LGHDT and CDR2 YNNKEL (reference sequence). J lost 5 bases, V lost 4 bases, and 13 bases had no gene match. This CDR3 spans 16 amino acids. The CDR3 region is CASSPRTTGEGTEAFF. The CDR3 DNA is TGTGCCAGCAGCCCCCGAACCACAGGGGAGGGAACTGAAGCTTTCTTT.

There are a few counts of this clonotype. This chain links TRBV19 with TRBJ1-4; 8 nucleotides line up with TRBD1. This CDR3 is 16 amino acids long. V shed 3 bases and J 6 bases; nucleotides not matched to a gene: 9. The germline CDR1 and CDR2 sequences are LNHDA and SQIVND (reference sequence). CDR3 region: CASSIQGAHEDEKLFF. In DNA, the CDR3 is TGTGCCAGTAGTATTCAGGGGGCGCATGAGGATGAAAAACTGTTTTTT.

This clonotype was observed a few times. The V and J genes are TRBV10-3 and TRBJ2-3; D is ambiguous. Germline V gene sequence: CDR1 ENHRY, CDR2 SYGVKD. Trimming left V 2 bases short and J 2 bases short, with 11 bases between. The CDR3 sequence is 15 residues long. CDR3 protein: CAISEPRPPTDTQYF. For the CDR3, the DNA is TGTGCCATCAGTGAGCCCAGACCCCCCACAGATACGCAGTATTTT.

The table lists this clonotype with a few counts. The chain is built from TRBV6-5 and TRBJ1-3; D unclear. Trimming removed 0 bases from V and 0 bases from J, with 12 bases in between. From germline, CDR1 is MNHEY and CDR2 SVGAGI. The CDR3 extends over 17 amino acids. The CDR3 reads CASSYSYLPPSGNTIYF. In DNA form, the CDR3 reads TGTGCCAGCAGTTACTCGTATCTGCCACCCTCTGGAAACACCATATATTTT.